The 32 T cell receptor beta chains listed next were all sequenced from one sample in a study of cytomegalovirus exposure and HLA in healthy donors (dated by TCRdb to the late 2010s). The method behind the library was the immunoSEQ multiplex PCR assay. For the multiplex PCR, a mixture combining 60 forward primers for TCR Vbeta segments and 13 reverse primers for TCR Jbeta segments was used. Sourced from immuneACCESS, this table was stored by TCRdb with only in-frame sequences that have V and J called. A share of the clones is absent; for the studies checked, an unresolved V gene accounts for under half, and the remainder has no known explanation. This sample lists some 85,000 clones; 75% to 80% were detected once. 4.5% to 5.5% of the sample lies in the top ten. Sequencing was carried out using PBMCs. The receptors originated from a middle-aged woman in good health and CMV-seropositive.

CDR3: CATSRGDRATSYEQYF. In nucleotides, the CDR3 is TGTGCCACCAGCAGAGGGGACAGGGCCACCTCCTACGAGCAGTACTTC. The rearrangement links TRBV15 to TRBJ2-7; 9 bases align to TRBD1. Germline lookup yields CDR1 LNHNV and CDR2 YYDKDF (reference sequence). Unmatched junction bases numbered 4, after V lost 1 base and J lost 0 bases. The CDR3 spans 16 residues.

CDR3 DNA: TGTGCCACCAGCAGAGGACAGGGGAGCAGCACAGATACGCAGTATTTT. Encoded protein: CATSRGQGSSTDTQYF. The chain uses TRBV15 and TRBJ2-3, with 8 bases that match TRBD1. The trim removed 1 base at V and 0 bases at J, leaving 3 bases unmatched. The CDR3 spans 16 residues. The germline CDR1 and CDR2 sequences are LNHNV and YYDKDF (reference sequence).

There are a few counts of this clone. The chain recombines TRBV18 with TRBJ2-1; no reliable D call. Trimming cost V 3 bases and J 4 bases, with 10 bases left between them. Per germline, CDR1 KGHSH and CDR2 LQKENI. The CDR3 is 14 amino acids. The DNA of the CDR3 is TGTGCCAGCTCACCCCCTCCGGGTTACAATGAGCAGTTCTTC. It codes for CASSPPPGYNEQFF.

This clone has only one observation. The V gene is TRBV5-6, the J gene TRBJ2-1; 8 bases match TRBD2. The J segment lost 7 bases and the V segment lost 4 bases, leaving 16 bases of the junction unmatched. The CDR3 covers 17 residues. Germline assignment: CDR1 SGHDT and CDR2 YYEEEE. CDR3 DNA: TGTGCCAGCAGCCAAAGACTACCGGGACTAGTGGGGAATGAGCAGTTCTTC. Residues: CASSQRLPGLVGNEQFF.

The V call is TRBV19, the J call TRBJ2-5; D unclear. V was pared by 4 bases and J by 3 bases, with 18 bases between. The CDR3 spans 16 residues. Germline-derived CDR1 and CDR2 are LNHDA and SQIVND (reference sequence). The CDR3 DNA is TGTGCCAGTAGTAACCCCCGAGACACCCGCAAAGAGACCCAGTACTTC. This gives the protein CASSNPRDTRKETQYF.

The J gene is TRBJ2-7, the V gene TRBV28; D remains ambiguous. V gave up 6 bases and J gave up 6 bases, with 6 bases separating them. CDR3 length equals 10 residues. From germline, CDR1 is MDHEN and CDR2 SYDVKM. The CDR3 sequence: CASSGFEQYF. CDR3 sequence (DNA): TGTGCCAGCAGCGGTTTCGAGCAGTACTTC.

V is TRBV5-1 and J is TRBJ2-2; TRBD2 might be the D (6 bases). The germline gives CDR1 SGHRS, CDR2 YFSETQ. V was cut by 4 bases and J by 4 bases, with 17 bases left in between. The CDR3 spans 16 residues. CDR3 residues: CASSVGTGRLTGELFF. In nucleotides, the CDR3 is TGCGCCAGCAGCGTGGGGACTGGGCGGCTCACCGGGGAGCTGTTTTTT.

This clone was detected a few times. This chain uses TRBV6-6 with TRBJ1-3, with D possibly being TRBD1 (6 bases). This CDR3 is built from 14 residues. Trimming took 10 bases from V and 0 from J, leaving 13 bases between them. Per germline, CDR1 MNHNY and CDR2 SVGAGI (reference sequence). The CDR3 DNA sequence: TGTGCCACTACCCACAGGGACTCTGGAAACACCATATATTTT. Its protein is CATTHRDSGNTIYF.

The chain joins TRBV5-1 to TRBJ2-5; 10 bases fit TRBD2. The DNA end favors TRBJ2-7, so the J call may be wrong. CDR3 size: 14 residues. Germline loops: CDR1 SGHRS, CDR2 YFSETQ. CDR3 DNA: TGCGCCAGCAGCGCCTCTAGCGGGAGCTACGAGCAGTACTTC. Translation: CASSASSGSYEQYF.

In this sample, this clone turned up a few times. This chain joins TRBV7-9 and TRBJ1-3, with D possibly matching TRBD1 (5 bases). The CDR3 is 13 amino acids. Germline V gives CDR1 SEHNR, CDR2 FQNEAQ (reference sequence). Trimming cost V 11 bases and J 0 bases, with 11 bases left between them. The CDR3 loop reads CAGGTYSGNTIYF. The CDR3 DNA reads as TGTGCCGGGGGGACCTACTCTGGAAACACCATATATTTT. The whole variable domain, remainder taken from reference TRBV7-9 and TRBJ1-3, is DTGVSQNPRHKITKRGQNVTFRCDPISEHNRLYWYRQTLGQGPEFLTYFQNEAQLEKSRLLSDRFSAERPKGSFSTLEIQRTEQGDSAMYLCAGGTYSGNTIYFGEGSWLTVV.

The chain carries TRBV19 and TRBJ1-1, with D possibly being TRBD1 (6 bases). V lost 0 bases to trimming and J lost 7 bases, with 12 bases between them. The CDR3 consists of 14 residues. Germline values: CDR1 LNHDA, CDR2 SQIVND (reference sequence). The CDR3 region is CASSIEGGLGEAFF. CDR3 DNA: TGTGCCAGTAGTATAGAAGGGGGTTTGGGTGAAGCTTTCTTT. Based on the CDR3 plus reference TRBV19 and TRBJ1-1, the full variable domain is DGGITQSPKYLFRKEGQNVTLSCEQNLNHDAMYWYRQDPGQGLRLIYYSQIVNDFQKGDIAEGYSVSREKKESFPLTVTSAQKNPTAFYLCASSIEGGLGEAFFGQGTRLTVV.

The chain joins TRBV15 to TRBJ1-1; TRBD1 agrees at 8 bases. The germline V gene encodes CDR1 LNHNV and CDR2 YYDKDF (reference sequence). V gave up 5 bases and J gave up 5 bases; unmatched junction bases: 4. The CDR3 is 13 residues long. The CDR3 coding sequence is TGTGCCACCAGCGGACAGGGACGGACTGAAGCTTTCTTT. This sequence encodes CATSGQGRTEAFF.

The J gene is TRBJ2-4, the V gene TRBV29-1, with TRBD2 identical over 7 bases. The CDR3 runs to 17 residues. Germline CDR1 reads SQVTM; CDR2 reads ANQGSEA. With V trimmed by 7 bases and J by 0 bases, 15 bases remained unmatched. CDR3 sequence (DNA): TGCAGCGCTCAGGAATGGCTAGCGGCCATAGCCAAAAACATTCAGTACTTC. Amino acids: CSAQEWLAAIAKNIQYF.

The rearrangement links TRBV5-4 to TRBJ1-2; D might be TRBD1 (6 bases). V lost 2 bases, J lost 8 bases, and 22 bases lay in between. The germline CDR1 and CDR2 sequences are SGHNT and YYREEE (reference sequence). The CDR3 sequence is 16 residues long. The CDR3 coding sequence is TGTGCCAGCAGCTTTGGACAGCCTCTTGCCGGCGGAGGCTACACCTTC. Translation gives CASSFGQPLAGGGYTF.

V is TRBV7-2 and J is TRBJ2-1; 9 positions agree with TRBD2. V shed 3 bases, J shed 7 bases, and the junction held 10 bases outside the gene matches. Germline assignment: CDR1 SGHTA and CDR2 FQGNSA. This CDR3 contains 16 residues. The CDR3 sequence: CASSFNSLAGRNEQFF. CDR3 nucleotide sequence: TGTGCCAGCAGCTTTAATTCGCTAGCGGGAAGGAATGAGCAGTTCTTC.

The gene calls are TRBV18 and TRBJ2-1; perhaps TRBD1 as D (6 bases). The V and J ends lost 3 bases and 1 base respectively, with 13 bases between them. CDR3 length: 16 residues. The germline V gene encodes CDR1 KGHSH and CDR2 LQKENI. CDR3 sequence reads: CASSPTGQRSYNEQFF. CDR3 DNA sequence: TGTGCCAGCTCACCCACAGGACAGAGATCCTACAATGAGCAGTTCTTC.

A few counts support this clone. CDR3 residues: CASSLTGFSTIYF. The CDR3 nucleotides are TGTGCCAGCAGCCTTACAGGGTTTTCCACCATATATTTT. V is TRBV11-3 and J is TRBJ1-3, with D perhaps TRBD1 (6 bases). V was trimmed by 5 bases and J by 9 bases, leaving 14 bases between them. This CDR3 is 13 amino acids long. Germline V CDR1 and CDR2: SGHNT, YENEEA. The full variable domain, rest sourced from reference TRBV11-3 and TRBJ1-3, is EAGVVQSPRYKIIEKKQPVAFWCNPISGHNTLYWYLQNLGQGPELLIRYENEEAVDDSQLPKDRFSAERLKGVDSTLKIQPAELGDSAVYLCASSLTGFSTIYFGEGSWLTVV.

On this clone itself: At one end the junction does not follow the germline gene, possibly because of a read error. The J gene is TRBJ1-1, the V gene TRBV7-9; tentatively, D is TRBD1 (6 bases). Germline V gene lookup returns CDR1 SEHNR and CDR2 FQNEAQ (reference sequence). There are 12 residues in the CDR3. CDR3 DNA: TGTTCCAGCAGCTTTGACAGGTTTGAAGCTTTCTTT. The encoded protein is CSSSFDRFEAFF.

The chain employs TRBV7-3 and TRBJ2-2; 10 positions match TRBD2. The V gene end was trimmed by 2 bases and the J gene end by 1 base; junction bases not matched to a gene: 10. Germline V gene data show CDR1 as SGHTA and CDR2 as FQGTGA. The CDR3 is made up of 19 amino acids. The CDR3 protein is CASSLAGLAGEMNTGELFF. The CDR3 coding sequence is TGTGCCAGCAGCTTAGCGGGGCTAGCGGGAGAGATGAACACCGGGGAGCTGTTTTTT.

This chain links TRBV14 with TRBJ2-1; 9 bases match TRBD2. This CDR3 has 16 residues. In germline, CDR1 is SGHDN, CDR2 FVKESK. V gave up 2 bases and J gave up 3 bases; unmatched junction bases: 5. CDR3 nucleotides: TGTGCCAGCAGCCAACTTAGCGGGAGCTTCTACAATGAGCAGTTCTTC. Residues: CASSQLSGSFYNEQFF.

V and J are TRBV5-1 and TRBJ2-1, with 11 bases identical to TRBD2. The CDR3 is made up of 15 amino acids. CDR1 and CDR2 from the germline V gene are SGHRS and YFSETQ. V trimming: 7 bases; J trimming: 4 bases; junction bases outside the gene matches: 7. CDR3 residues: CASGDGTSGYNEQFF. In DNA, the CDR3 is TGCGCCAGCGGCGACGGGACTAGCGGTTACAATGAGCAGTTCTTC. Full variable domain (missing parts from reference TRBV5-1 and TRBJ2-1): KAGVTQTPRYLIKTRGQQVTLSCSPISGHRSVSWYQQTPGQGLQFLFEYFSETQRNKGNFPGRFSGRQFSNSRSEMNVSTLELGDSALYLCASGDGTSGYNEQFFGPGTRLTVL.

The CDR3 sequence is CASFIGGAEAFF. CDR3 in DNA: TGTGCCAGCTTTATAGGGGGGGCTGAAGCTTTCTTT. The chain combines TRBV6-5 with TRBJ1-1, with a tentative D call TRBD1 (6 bases). The germline V gene encodes CDR1 MNHEY and CDR2 SVGAGI. Trimming stripped 8 bases from V and 6 bases from J, with 13 bases between. The CDR3 covers 12 residues.

The chain links TRBV19 to TRBJ1-1; no firm D call. This CDR3 comprises 13 residues. Germline CDR1 reads LNHDA; CDR2 reads SQIVND (reference sequence). V was trimmed by 1 base and J by 0 bases, leaving 3 bases between them. The DNA of the CDR3 is TGTGCCAGTAGTATAGTTATGAACACTGAAGCTTTCTTT. As protein: CASSIVMNTEAFF.

This clone was seen a handful of times. V usage is TRBV6-1 and J usage is TRBJ1-5; D is undetermined. Per the germline V gene, CDR1 is MNHNS and CDR2 is SASEGT. V was clipped by 0 bases and J by 5 bases, with 8 bases between them. The CDR3 runs 14 residues. DNA for the CDR3: TGTGCCAGCAGTGAAGCCCCAGGCCATCAGCCCCAGCATTTT. It encodes CASSEAPGHQPQHF.

The chain carries TRBV5-5 and TRBJ1-4; D might be TRBD1 (5 bases). V shed 0 bases and J shed 7 bases, with 22 bases lying between them. In germline, CDR1 is SGHKS, CDR2 YYEKEE (reference sequence). CDR3 length equals 18 residues. The chain's CDR3 is CASSLGGPQGLRIEKLFF. The DNA for the CDR3 is TGTGCCAGCAGCTTGGGTGGGCCCCAGGGATTGAGGATTGAAAAACTGTTTTTT.

The V and J genes are TRBV2 and TRBJ1-2; perhaps TRBD1 as D (5 bases). The CDR3 extends over 14 amino acids. CDR1 and CDR2 (germline): SNHLY, FYNNEI. Deletions cut 6 bases from V and 4 bases from J, with 15 bases between. The CDR3 protein is CASRTALALYGYTF. As DNA, the CDR3 is TGTGCCAGCAGGACAGCCCTTGCTCTCTATGGCTACACCTTC.

Only a few counts were recorded for this clone. The chain has TRBV2 and TRBJ1-5; 9 bases are a match to TRBD1. CDR3 length: 14 residues. The trim removed 4 bases at V and 6 bases at J, leaving 4 bases unmatched. Germline values: CDR1 SNHLY, CDR2 FYNNEI. The CDR3 here is CASSGDRASQPQHF. The CDR3 bases are TGTGCCAGCAGTGGGGACAGGGCGTCTCAGCCCCAGCATTTT.

The V call is TRBV10-3, the J call TRBJ2-3; 10 bases are a match to TRBD2. V shed 2 bases and J 2 bases; nucleotides not matched to a gene: 19. There are 21 residues in the CDR3. Per the germline V gene, CDR1 is ENHRY and CDR2 is SYGVKD. DNA of the CDR3: TGTGCCATCAGTGAGCCTCTTGGGGACCACAGCGGGAGGGGAACCACAGATACGCAGTATTTT. It specifies CAISEPLGDHSGRGTTDTQYF.

J is TRBJ2-5 and V is TRBV11-2; 9 bases map to TRBD2. The CDR3 is 15 residues long. Germline V CDR1 and CDR2: SGHAT, FQNNGV. V shed 1 base, J shed 11 bases, and the junction held 11 bases outside the gene matches. CDR3 sequence: CASSLGAGGPYEQYF. CDR3 nucleotide sequence: TGTGCCAGCAGCTTAGGGGCGGGAGGGCCATATGAGCAGTACTTC.

This clone is a singleton in its sample. The chain joins TRBV6-5 to TRBJ2-5; a possible D gene is TRBD2 (6 bases). Gene TRBJ2-7 matches the end of the DNA better, so the J call may be wrong. From germline, CDR1 is MNHEY and CDR2 SVGAGI. The CDR3 is 13 amino acids. This chain's CDR3 is CASGGTEDYEQYF. The CDR3 bases are TGTGCCAGCGGCGGGACGGAAGACTACGAGCAGTACTTC.

A word on this clone: Compared with germline, one end of the junction differs, possibly owing to a read error. V gene TRBV7-7 combines with J gene TRBJ2-3, with D possibly matching TRBD1 (7 bases). Germline V gene sequence: CDR1 SSHAT, CDR2 FNYEAQ (reference sequence). This CDR3 has 16 residues. DNA of the CDR3: TGTGCTAGCAGCTTAGGTACAGGGGAGGGCACAGATACGCAGTATTTT. Encoded protein: CASSLGTGEGTDTQYF. Using reference TRBV7-7 and TRBJ2-3 for the parts outside the CDR3, the full variable domain is GAGVSQSPRYKVTKRGQDVTLRCDPISSHATLYWYQQALGQGPEFLTYFNYEAQPDKSGLPSDRFSAERPEGSISTLTIQRTEQRDSAMYRCASSLGTGEGTDTQYFGPGTRLTVL.

DNA for the CDR3: TGCGCCAGCAGCCAAGGTGACAGGGACCAGCAGTACTTC. Translating gives CASSQGDRDQQYF. The V and J genes are TRBV4-3 and TRBJ2-7, with TRBD1 matching over 7 bases. Germline CDR1 is LGHNA and CDR2 is YSLEER. Trimming cost V 1 base and J 8 bases; bases outside gene matches: 5. The CDR3 length is 13 residues.